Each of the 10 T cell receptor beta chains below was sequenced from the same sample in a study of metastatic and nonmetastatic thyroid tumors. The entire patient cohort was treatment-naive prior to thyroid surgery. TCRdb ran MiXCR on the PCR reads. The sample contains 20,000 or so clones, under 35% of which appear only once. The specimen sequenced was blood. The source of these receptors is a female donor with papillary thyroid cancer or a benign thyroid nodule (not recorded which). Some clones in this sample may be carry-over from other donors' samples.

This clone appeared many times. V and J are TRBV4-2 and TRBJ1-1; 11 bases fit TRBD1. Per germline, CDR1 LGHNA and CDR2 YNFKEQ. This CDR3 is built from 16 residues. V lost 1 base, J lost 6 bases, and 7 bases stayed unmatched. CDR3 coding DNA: TGTGCCAGCAGCCAAGGCGAGGGACAGGGGGTTTCTGAAGCTTTCTTT. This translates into CASSQGEGQGVSEAFF.

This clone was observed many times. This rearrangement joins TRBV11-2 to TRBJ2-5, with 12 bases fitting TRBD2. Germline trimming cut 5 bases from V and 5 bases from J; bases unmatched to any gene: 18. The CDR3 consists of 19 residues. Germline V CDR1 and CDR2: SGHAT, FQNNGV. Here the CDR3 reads CASSLGGLAGGPSAETQYF. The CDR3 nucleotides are TGTGCCAGCAGCCTCGGTGGTCTAGCGGGAGGGCCTAGTGCGGAGACCCAGTACTTC.

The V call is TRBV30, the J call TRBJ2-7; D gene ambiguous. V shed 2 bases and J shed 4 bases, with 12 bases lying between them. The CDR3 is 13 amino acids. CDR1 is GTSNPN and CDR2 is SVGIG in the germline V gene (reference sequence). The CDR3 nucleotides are TGTGCCTGGAGTATCCAGGTGGGGTACGAGCAGTACTTC. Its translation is CAWSIQVGYEQYF.

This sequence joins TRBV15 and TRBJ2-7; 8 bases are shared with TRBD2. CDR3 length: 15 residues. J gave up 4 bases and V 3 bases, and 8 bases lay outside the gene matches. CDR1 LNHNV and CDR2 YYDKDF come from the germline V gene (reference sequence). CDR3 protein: CATSSSSGRGYEQYF. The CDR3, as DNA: TGTGCCACCAGCAGTTCCAGCGGGAGAGGGTACGAGCAGTACTTC.

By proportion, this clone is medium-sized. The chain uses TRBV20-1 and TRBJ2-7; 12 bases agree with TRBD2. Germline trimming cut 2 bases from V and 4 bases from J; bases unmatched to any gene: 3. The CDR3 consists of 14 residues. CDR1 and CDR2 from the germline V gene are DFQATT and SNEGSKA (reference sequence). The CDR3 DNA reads TGCAGTGCTAGACTAGCGGGAGGGTTTTACGAGCAGTACTTC. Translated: CSARLAGGFYEQYF.

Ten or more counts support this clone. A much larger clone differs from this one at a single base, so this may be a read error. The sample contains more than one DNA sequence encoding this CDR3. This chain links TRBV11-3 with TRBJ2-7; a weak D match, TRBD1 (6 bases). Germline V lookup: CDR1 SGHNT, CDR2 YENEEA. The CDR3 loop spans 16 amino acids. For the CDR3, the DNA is TGTGCCAGCAGCTCGCTCTCCGACAGGCCCTCCTATGAGCAGTACTTC. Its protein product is CASSSLSDRPSYEQYF.

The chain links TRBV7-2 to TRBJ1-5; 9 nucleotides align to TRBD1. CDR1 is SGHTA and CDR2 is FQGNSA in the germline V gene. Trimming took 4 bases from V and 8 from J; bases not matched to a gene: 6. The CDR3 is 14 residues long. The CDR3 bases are TGTGCCAGCAGCTGTACAGGGGGCGCTAAGCCCCAGCATTTT. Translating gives CASSCTGGAKPQHF.

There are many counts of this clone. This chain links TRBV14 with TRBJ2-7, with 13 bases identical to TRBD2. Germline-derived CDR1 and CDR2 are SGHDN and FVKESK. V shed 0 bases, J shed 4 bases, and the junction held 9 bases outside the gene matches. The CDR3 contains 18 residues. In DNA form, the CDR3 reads TGTGCCAGCAGCCAAGACCTGACTAGCGGGGGGTTCGGGTACGAGCAGTACTTC. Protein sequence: CASSQDLTSGGFGYEQYF.

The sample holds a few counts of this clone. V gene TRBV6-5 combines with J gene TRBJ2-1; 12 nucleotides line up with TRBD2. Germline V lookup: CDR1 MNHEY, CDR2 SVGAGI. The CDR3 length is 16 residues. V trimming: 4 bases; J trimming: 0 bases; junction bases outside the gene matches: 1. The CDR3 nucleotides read TGTGCCAGCAGTTTGACTAGCGGGAGCTCCTACAATGAGCAGTTCTTC. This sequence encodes CASSLTSGSSYNEQFF.

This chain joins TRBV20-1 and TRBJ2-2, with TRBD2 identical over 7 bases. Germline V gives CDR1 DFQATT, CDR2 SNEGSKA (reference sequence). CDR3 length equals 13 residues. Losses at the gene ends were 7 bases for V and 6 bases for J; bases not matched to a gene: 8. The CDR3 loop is CSVLWEGPGELFF. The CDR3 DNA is TGCAGTGTATTGTGGGAGGGTCCCGGGGAGCTGTTTTTT.